This T cell receptor beta chain is drawn from a study of beta chain features in type 1 diabetes. Comments on this clone: The junction and the germline gene differ at one end; a read error may be behind it.

Cell sorting via CD45RO/CCR7/CD25/CD127/CD95/CD27 was performed to obtain CD4+ naive, central memory, regulatory and stem cell-like memory cells. Purity of each sorted population was above 98%. Sequenced material consisted of expressed TCRB transcripts (all of the isolated RNA was reverse transcribed). An average of about 3.4 million reads was obtained for naive, central memory and regulatory T cell samples. Repertoires were generated with immunoSEQ multiplex PCR, while TCRdb's copy carries only in-frame clones and drops some. The table has 300,000 to 350,000 clones, around 13% seen once. The CDR3 covers 13 residues. In germline, CDR1 is SGHKS, CDR2 YYEKEE (reference sequence).

The sample taken for sequencing was central memory CD4+ T cells from blood. This clonotype was sampled from a young man in good health. The chain has TRBV5-5 and TRBJ2-1, with D possibly TRBD2 on 5 matching bases. CDR3 sequence: CASSQGLYNEQFF. The DNA for the CDR3 is TGCGCCAGCAGCCAAGGACTGTACAATGAGCAGTTCTTC.